The following is a T cell receptor beta chain sequence with its context. Its matching antigen is unknown. Profiled with immunoSEQ multiplex PCR; TCRdb holds only in-frame clones, not every one. The data hold approximately 60,000 clones, with approximately 84% observed a single time. These data come from a study of a mutant IDH1 vaccine in newly diagnosed glioma. About the research overall: Administration of eight vaccinations to patients took place in weeks 1, 3, 5, 7, 11, 15, 19, 23. The treated population exhibited a male proportion of roughly 60%, a female proportion of approximately 38%, and a mean age of 40.4 years.

The ends were cut back, 4 bases at V and 0 bases at J, with 17 bases in the middle. Germline V lookup: CDR1 SGDLS, CDR2 YYNGEE. The CDR3 runs to 16 residues. General study findings and limits: Induction of immune responses by the vaccine occurred in about 95% of patients. Pseudoprogression appears to have had no connection to changes in top peripheral T cell clonotypes.

Time point meaning: week 23, last vaccination. The investigators gave 300 ug of mutant IDH1 20-mer peptide in each vaccine dose, together with topical imiquimod. This rearrangement joins TRBV9 to TRBJ2-7; D remains unclear. The TCR was taken from a young man with glioma. This material consisted of PBMCs, taken from a glioma patient whose treatment included an IDH1 peptide vaccine. CDR3 DNA: TGTGCCAGCAGCCCCAACGACCGCCTGAGCTCCTACGAGCAGTACTTC. Translating it yields CASSPNDRLSSYEQYF.